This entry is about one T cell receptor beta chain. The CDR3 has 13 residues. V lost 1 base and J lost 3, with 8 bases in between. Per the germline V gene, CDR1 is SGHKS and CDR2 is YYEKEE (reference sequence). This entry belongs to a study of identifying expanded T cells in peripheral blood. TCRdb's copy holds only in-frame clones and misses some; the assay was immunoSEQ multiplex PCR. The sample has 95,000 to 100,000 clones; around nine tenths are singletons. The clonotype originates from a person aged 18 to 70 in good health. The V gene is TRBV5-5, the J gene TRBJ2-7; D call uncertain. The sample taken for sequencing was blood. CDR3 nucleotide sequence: TGTGCCAGCAGCTTGTGGCAGAACTACGAGCAGTACTTC. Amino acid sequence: CASSLWQNYEQYF.